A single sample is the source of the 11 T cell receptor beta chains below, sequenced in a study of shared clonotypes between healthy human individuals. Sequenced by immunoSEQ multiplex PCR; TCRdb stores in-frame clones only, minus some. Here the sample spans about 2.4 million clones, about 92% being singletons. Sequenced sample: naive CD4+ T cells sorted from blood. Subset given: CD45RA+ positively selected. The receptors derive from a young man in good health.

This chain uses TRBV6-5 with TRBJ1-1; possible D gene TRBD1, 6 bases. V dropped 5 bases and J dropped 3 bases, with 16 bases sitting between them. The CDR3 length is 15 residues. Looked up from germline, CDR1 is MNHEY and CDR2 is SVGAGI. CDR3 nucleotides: TGTGCCAGCAGTCCCCATGTAAGGGGGGACACTGAAGCTTTCTTT. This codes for CASSPHVRGDTEAFF.

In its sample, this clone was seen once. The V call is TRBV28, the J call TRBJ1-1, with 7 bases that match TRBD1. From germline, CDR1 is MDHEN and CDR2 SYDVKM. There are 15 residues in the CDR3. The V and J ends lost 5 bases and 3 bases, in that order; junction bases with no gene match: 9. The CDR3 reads CASSGQGVGDTEAFF. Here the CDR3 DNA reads TGTGCCAGCAGTGGCCAGGGGGTGGGGGACACTGAAGCTTTCTTT.

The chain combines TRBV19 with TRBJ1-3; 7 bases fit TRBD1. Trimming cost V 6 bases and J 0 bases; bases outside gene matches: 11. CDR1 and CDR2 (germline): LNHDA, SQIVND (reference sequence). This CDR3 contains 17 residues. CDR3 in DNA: TGTGCCAGTAGCCCTCGACCCGGGACAGCCTCTGGAAACACCATATATTTT. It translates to CASSPRPGTASGNTIYF.

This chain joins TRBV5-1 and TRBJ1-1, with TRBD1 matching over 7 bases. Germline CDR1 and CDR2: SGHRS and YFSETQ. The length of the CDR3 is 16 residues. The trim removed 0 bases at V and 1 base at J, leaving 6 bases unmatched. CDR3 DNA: TGCGCCAGCAGCTTGGCCCCGACAGGGAAGAACACTGAAGCTTTCTTT. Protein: CASSLAPTGKNTEAFF. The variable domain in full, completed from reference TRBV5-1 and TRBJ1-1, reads KAGVTQTPRYLIKTRGQQVTLSCSPISGHRSVSWYQQTPGQGLQFLFEYFSETQRNKGNFPGRFSGRQFSNSRSEMNVSTLELGDSALYLCASSLAPTGKNTEAFFGQGTRLTVV.

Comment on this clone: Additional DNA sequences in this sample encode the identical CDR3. CDR3 in amino acids: CASSLVAGPYEQYF. The CDR3 nucleotides read TGCGCCAGCAGCTTGGTTGCAGGGCCCTACGAGCAGTACTTC. This chain joins TRBV5-1 and TRBJ2-7, with D possibly being TRBD1 (5 bases). The V end was cut by 0 bases, the J end by 2 bases, with 9 bases between. The CDR3 has 14 residues. The germline V gene encodes CDR1 SGHRS and CDR2 YFSETQ. The whole variable domain, filled in from reference TRBV5-1 and TRBJ2-7, reads KAGVTQTPRYLIKTRGQQVTLSCSPISGHRSVSWYQQTPGQGLQFLFEYFSETQRNKGNFPGRFSGRQFSNSRSEMNVSTLELGDSALYLCASSLVAGPYEQYFGPGTRLTVT.

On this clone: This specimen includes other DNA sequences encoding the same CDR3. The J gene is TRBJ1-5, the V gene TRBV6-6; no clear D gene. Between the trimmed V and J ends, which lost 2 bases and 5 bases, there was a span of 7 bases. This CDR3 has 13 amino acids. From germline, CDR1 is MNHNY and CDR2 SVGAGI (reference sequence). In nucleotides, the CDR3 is TGTGCCAGCAGTTACGGGAGTTATCAGCCCCAGCATTTT. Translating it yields CASSYGSYQPQHF.

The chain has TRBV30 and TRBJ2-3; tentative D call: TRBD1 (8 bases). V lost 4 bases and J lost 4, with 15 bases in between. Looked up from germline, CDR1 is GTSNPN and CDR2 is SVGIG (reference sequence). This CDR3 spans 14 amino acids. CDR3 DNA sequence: TGTGCCTGGACCGGACAGGGAGGGTCAGATACGCAGTATTTT. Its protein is CAWTGQGGSDTQYF.

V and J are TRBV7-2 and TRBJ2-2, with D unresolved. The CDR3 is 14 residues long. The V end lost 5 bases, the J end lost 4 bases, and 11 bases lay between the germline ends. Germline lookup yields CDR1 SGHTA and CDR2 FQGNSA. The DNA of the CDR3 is TGTGCCAGCAGCAAGGAGCGCATCACCGGGGAGCTGTTTTTT. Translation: CASSKERITGELFF.

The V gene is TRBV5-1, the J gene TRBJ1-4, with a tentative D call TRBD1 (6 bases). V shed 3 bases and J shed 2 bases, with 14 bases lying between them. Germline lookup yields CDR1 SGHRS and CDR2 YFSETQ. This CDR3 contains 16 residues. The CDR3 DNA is TGCGCCAGCAGCTCGCAGGGGTTAGGTACTAATGAAAAACTGTTTTTT. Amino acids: CASSSQGLGTNEKLFF. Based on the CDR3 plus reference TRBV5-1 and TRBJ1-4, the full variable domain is KAGVTQTPRYLIKTRGQQVTLSCSPISGHRSVSWYQQTPGQGLQFLFEYFSETQRNKGNFPGRFSGRQFSNSRSEMNVSTLELGDSALYLCASSSQGLGTNEKLFFGSGTQLSVL.

The CDR3 loop is CASSLARTIGTDTQYF. CDR3 in DNA: TGCGCCAGCAGCTTGGCCCGGACGATCGGCACAGATACGCAGTATTTT. The gene calls are TRBV5-1 and TRBJ2-3, with D uncertain. The germline gives CDR1 SGHRS, CDR2 YFSETQ. CDR3 length equals 16 residues. Trimming left V 0 bases short and J 1 base short, with 12 bases between.

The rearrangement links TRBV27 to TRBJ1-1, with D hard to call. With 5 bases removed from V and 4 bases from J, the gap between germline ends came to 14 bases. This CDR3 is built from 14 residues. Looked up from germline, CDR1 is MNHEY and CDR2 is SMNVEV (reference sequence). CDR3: CASSARPGSTEAFF. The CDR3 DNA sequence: TGTGCCAGCAGTGCTCGACCGGGGAGCACTGAAGCTTTCTTT.